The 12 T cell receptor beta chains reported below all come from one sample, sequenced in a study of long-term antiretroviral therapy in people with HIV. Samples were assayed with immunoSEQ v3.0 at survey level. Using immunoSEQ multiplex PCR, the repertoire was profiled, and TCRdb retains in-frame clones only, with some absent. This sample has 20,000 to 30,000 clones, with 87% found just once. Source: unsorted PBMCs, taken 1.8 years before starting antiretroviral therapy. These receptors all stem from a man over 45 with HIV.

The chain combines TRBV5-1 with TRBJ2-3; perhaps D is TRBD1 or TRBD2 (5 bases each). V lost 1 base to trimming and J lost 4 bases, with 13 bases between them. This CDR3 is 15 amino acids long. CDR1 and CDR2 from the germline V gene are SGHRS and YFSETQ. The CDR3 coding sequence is TGCGCCAGCAGCTTGCCTACAGGAGGATCAGATACGCAGTATTTT. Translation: CASSLPTGGSDTQYF. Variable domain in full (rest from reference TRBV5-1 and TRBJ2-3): KAGVTQTPRYLIKTRGQQVTLSCSPISGHRSVSWYQQTPGQGLQFLFEYFSETQRNKGNFPGRFSGRQFSNSRSEMNVSTLELGDSALYLCASSLPTGGSDTQYFGPGTRLTVL.

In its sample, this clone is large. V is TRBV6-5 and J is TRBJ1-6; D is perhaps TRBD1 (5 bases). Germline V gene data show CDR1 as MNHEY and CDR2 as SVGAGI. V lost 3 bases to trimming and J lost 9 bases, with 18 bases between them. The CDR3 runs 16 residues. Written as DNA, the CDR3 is TGTGCCAGCAGTTATAGTGTAGGGGACGGGGCTTCACCCCTCCACTTT. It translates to CASSYSVGDGASPLHF.

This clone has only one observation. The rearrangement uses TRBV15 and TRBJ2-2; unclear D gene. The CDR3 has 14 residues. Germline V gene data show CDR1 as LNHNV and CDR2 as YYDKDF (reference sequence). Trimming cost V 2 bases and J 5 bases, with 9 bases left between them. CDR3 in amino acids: CATSRPTGTGELFF. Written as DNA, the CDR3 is TGTGCCACCAGCAGACCTACCGGGACCGGGGAGCTGTTTTTT.

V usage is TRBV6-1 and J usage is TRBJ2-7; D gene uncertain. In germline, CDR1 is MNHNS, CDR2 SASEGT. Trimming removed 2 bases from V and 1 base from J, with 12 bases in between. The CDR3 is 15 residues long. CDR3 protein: CASSEIWGLSYEQYF. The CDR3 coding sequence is TGTGCCAGCAGTGAAATTTGGGGTCTATCCTACGAGCAGTACTTC.

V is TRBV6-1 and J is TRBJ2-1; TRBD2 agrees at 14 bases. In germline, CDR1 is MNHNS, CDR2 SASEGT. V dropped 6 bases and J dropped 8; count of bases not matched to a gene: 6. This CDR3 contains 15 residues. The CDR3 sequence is CASRRTSGRLDEQFF. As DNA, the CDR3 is TGTGCCAGCAGGAGGACTAGCGGGAGGTTGGATGAGCAGTTCTTC.

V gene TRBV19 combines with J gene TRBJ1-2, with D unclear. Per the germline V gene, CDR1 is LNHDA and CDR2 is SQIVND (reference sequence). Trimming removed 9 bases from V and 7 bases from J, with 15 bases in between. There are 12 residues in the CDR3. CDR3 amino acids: CASQEVFGGYTF. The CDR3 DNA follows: TGTGCCAGCCAAGAAGTGTTTGGTGGCTACACCTTC.

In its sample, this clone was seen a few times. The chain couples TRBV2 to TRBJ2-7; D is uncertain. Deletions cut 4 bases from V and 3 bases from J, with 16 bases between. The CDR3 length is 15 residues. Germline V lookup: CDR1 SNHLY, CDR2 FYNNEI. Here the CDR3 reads CASSVESVGIYEQYF. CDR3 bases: TGTGCCAGCAGTGTGGAATCCGTGGGGATCTACGAGCAGTACTTC. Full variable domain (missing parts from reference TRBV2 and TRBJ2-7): EPEVTQTPSHQVTQMGQEVILRCVPISNHLYFYWYRQILGQKVEFLVSFYNNEISEKSEIFDDQFSVERPDGSNFTLKIRSTKLEDSAMYFCASSVESVGIYEQYFGPGTRLTVT.

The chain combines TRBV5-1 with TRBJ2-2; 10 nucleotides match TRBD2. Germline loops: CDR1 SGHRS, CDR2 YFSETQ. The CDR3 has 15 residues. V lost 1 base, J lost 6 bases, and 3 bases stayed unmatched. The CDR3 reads CASSLPSGGSGELFF. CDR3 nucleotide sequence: TGCGCCAGCAGCTTGCCTAGCGGGGGTTCCGGGGAGCTGTTTTTT.

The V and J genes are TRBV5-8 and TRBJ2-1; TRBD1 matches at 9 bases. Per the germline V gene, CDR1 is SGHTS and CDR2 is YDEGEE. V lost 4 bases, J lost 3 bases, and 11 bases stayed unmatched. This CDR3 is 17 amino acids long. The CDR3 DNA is TGTGCCAGCAGCACCAGGACAGGGGCCTATGGCTACAATGAGCAGTTCTTC. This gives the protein CASSTRTGAYGYNEQFF.

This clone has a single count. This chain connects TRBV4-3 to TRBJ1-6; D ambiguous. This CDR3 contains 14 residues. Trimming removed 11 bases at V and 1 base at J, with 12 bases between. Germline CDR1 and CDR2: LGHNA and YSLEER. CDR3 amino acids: CASSGLSYNSPLHF. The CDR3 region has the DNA TGCGCCTCCTCAGGTTTATCCTATAATTCACCCCTCCACTTT.

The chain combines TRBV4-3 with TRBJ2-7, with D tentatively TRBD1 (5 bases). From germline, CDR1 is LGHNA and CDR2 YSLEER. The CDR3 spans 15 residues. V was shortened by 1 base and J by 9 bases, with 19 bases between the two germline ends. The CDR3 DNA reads TGCGCCAGCAGCCAAGTGAAGGACACAATTACAGGGCAGTACTTC. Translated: CASSQVKDTITGQYF.

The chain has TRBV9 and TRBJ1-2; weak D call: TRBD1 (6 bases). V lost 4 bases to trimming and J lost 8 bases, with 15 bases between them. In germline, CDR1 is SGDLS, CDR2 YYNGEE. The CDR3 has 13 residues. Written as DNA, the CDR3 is TGTGCCAGCAGCCCATCGACAGGATACGGCTACACCTTC. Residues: CASSPSTGYGYTF.